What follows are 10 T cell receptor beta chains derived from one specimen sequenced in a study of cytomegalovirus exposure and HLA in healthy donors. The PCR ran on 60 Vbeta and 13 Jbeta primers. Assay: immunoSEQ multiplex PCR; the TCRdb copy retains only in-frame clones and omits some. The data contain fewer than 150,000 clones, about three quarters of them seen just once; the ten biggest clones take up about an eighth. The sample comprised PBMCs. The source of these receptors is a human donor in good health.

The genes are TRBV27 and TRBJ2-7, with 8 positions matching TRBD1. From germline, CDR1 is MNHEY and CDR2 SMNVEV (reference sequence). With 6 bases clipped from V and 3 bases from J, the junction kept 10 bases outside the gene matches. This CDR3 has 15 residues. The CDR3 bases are TGTGCCAGCAGCATGACAGGGGTCGATCACTACGAGCAGTACTTC. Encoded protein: CASSMTGVDHYEQYF.

CDR3 in DNA: TGTGCCAGCAGCCAGGTCAGATCGTGGAACACTGAAGCTTTCTTT. Encoded protein: CASSQVRSWNTEAFF. The chain is built from TRBV14 and TRBJ1-1, with D unclear. CDR1 is SGHDN, CDR2 FVKESK, per germline. This CDR3 region has 15 residues. V lost 3 bases to trimming and J lost 1 base, with 12 bases between them.

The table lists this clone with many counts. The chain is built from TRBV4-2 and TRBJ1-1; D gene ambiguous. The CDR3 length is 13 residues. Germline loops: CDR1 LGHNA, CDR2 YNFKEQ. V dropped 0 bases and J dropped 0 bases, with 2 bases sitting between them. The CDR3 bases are TGTGCCAGCAGCCAAGACGTGAACACTGAAGCTTTCTTT. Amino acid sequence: CASSQDVNTEAFF.

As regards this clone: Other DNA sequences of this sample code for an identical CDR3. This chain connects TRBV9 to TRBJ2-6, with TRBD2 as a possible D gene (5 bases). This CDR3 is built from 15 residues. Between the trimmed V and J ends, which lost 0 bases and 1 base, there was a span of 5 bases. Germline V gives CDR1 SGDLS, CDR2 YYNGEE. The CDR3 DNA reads TGTGCCAGCAGCGTAGGCGGGTCTGGGGCCAACGTCCTGACTTTC. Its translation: CASSVGGSGANVLTF.

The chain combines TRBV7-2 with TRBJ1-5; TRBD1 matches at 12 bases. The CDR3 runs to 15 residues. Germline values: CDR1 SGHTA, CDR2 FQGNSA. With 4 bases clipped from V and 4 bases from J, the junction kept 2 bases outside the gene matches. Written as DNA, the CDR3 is TGTGCCAGCAGCTGGGACAGGGGGCTAAATCAGCCCCAGCATTTT. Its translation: CASSWDRGLNQPQHF.

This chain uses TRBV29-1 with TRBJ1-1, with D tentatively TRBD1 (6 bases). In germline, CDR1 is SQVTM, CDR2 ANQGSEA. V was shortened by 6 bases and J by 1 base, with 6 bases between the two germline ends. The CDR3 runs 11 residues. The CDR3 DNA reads TGCAGCGTGGGACAGAACACTGAAGCTTTCTTT. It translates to CSVGQNTEAFF.

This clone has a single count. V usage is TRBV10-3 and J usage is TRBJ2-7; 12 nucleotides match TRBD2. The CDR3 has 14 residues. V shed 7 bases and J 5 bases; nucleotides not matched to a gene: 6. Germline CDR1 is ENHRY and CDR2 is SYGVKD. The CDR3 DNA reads TGTGCCATCATGGAGACTAGCGGGAGCGACGAGCAGTACTTC. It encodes CAIMETSGSDEQYF.

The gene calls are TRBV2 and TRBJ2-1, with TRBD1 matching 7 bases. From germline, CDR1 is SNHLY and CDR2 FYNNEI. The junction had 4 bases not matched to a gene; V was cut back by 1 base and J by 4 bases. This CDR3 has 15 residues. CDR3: CASSEVGQEYNEQFF. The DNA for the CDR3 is TGTGCCAGCAGTGAAGTAGGACAGGAGTACAATGAGCAGTTCTTC.

The CDR3 DNA sequence: TGTGCCAGTAGTAGGACAGGAGCGTCGGGGGAGCAGTACTTC. This translates into CASSRTGASGEQYF. This chain links TRBV19 with TRBJ2-7; 7 bases are shared with TRBD1. The CDR3 spans 14 residues. V trimming: 4 bases; J trimming: 7 bases; junction bases outside the gene matches: 10. CDR1 and CDR2 from the germline V gene are LNHDA and SQIVND (reference sequence).

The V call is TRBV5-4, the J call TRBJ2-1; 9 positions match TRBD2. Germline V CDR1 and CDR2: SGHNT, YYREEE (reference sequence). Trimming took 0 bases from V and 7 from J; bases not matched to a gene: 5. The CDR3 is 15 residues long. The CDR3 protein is CASSLEPGLANEQFF. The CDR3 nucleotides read TGTGCCAGCAGCTTGGAGCCGGGACTAGCAAATGAGCAGTTCTTC.